This T cell receptor beta chain emerged from a study of tumor-infiltrating lymphocytes in primary liver carcinoma. Researchers generated TCR beta cDNA from approximately 450 ng of total RNA, relying on a constant-region primer. Investigators got TCR beta libraries out of three nested multiplex PCR rounds, done with slightly modified ARM-PCR. TCRdb ran MiXCR on the multiplex PCR reads and lists one entry per CDR3 protein. Seen here are hundreds of thousands of distinct CDR3 sequences, approximately 54% observed once, and the top ten hold 15% to 20%. A few counts support this clonotype. In addition to blood RNA drawn from unsorted whole blood, germline DNA was extracted. The sequenced sample consisted of peripheral blood. This clonotype originated in a woman aged 25 to 39 with primary liver carcinoma and hepatitis B virus infection.

The chain's CDR3 is CAADRGGSYNEQFF. CDR3 DNA sequence: TGTGCCGCCGACAGGGGAGGCTCCTACAATGAGCAGTTCTTC. The chain is built from TRBV6-1 and TRBJ2-1, with TRBD1 identical over 8 bases. The CDR3 consists of 14 residues. Germline CDR1 is MNHNS and CDR2 is SASEGT. Losses at the gene ends were 11 bases for V and 0 bases for J; bases not matched to a gene: 6.